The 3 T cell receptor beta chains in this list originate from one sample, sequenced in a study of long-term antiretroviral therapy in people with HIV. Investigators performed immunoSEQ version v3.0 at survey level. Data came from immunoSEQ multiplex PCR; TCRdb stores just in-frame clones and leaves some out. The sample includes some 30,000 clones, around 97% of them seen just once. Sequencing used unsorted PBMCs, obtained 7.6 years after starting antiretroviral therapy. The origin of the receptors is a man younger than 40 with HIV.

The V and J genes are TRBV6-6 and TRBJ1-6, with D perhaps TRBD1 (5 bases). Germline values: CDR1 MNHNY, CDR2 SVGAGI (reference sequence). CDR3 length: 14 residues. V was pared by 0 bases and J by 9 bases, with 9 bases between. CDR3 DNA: TGTGCCAGCAGTTACTCGAGTGGGGCTTCACCCCTCCACTTT. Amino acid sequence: CASSYSSGASPLHF.

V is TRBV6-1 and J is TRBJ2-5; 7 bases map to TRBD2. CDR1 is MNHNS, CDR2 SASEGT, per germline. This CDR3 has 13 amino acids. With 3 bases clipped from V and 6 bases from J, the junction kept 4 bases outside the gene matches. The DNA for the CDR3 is TGTGCCAGCAGTGATTCCGGGAGGCAGACCCAGTACTTC. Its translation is CASSDSGRQTQYF.

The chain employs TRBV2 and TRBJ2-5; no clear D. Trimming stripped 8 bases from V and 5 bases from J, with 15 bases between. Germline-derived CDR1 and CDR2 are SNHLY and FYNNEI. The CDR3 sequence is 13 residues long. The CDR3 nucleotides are TGTGCCAGCGGTGGCCGCCGGGTCGAGACCCAGTACTTC. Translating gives CASGGRRVETQYF.